This T cell receptor beta chain was captured by sequencing in a study of radiotherapy plus CTLA-4 blockade in lung cancer. At the level of the study: With roughly 30% of patients having disease control, objective responses were seen in about 19%. The study, taken as a whole, reports: After treatment with radiotherapy plus ipilimumab, TCR clones that came from the tumor expanded in blood. Reports identified early blood T cell clone dynamics, with interferon-beta, as the best response predictor.

CTLA-4 blockade with ipilimumab, together with focal radiation, was given to patients with chemo-refractory metastatic non-small-cell lung cancer. Generated by immunoSEQ multiplex PCR, the TCRdb table keeps only in-frame clones and is missing some. The table records tens of thousands of clones, 70% to 85% of them present only once. The CDR3 spans 14 residues. Germline values: CDR1 KGHSH, CDR2 LQKENI. The V segment lost 4 bases and the J segment 5 bases; nucleotides outside the gene matches: 5. Of note for this clone: What it recognizes is unknown.

The sequence derives from a human donor with non-small cell lung cancer who had a complete response to radiotherapy plus ipilimumab. This chain uses TRBV18 with TRBJ1-5; TRBD1 agrees at 7 bases. The specimen was peripheral blood, collected from a patient treated with radiotherapy plus ipilimumab. The CDR3 DNA is TGTGCCAGCTCACAGGGGGCTAGGGATCAGCCCCAGCATTTT. Translated: CASSQGARDQPQHF.